The clone carrying this TCR beta chain was detected only a few times. This sample is drawn from a study of T cell repertoires in cytomegalovirus infection. Study at large: It can be stated that public TCR beta signatures indicated CMV infection as well as a matching HLA type.

Using its own MiXCR run on the reads, TCRdb lists one record per CDR3 protein. This table has some 300,000 distinct CDR3 sequences, roughly 15% appearing once. Germline CDR1 and CDR2: LNHDA and SQIVND (reference sequence). This CDR3 is 15 amino acids long. Trimming left V 8 bases short and J 2 bases short, with 13 bases between. The chain employs TRBV19 and TRBJ2-6; D may be TRBD2 (5 bases). The sequencing sample was made of PBMCs. The sequence derives from a human donor in good health (CMV status not recorded). Some clones in this sample may be carry-over from other donors' samples. CDR3 sequence reads: CASQETGAGANVLTF. The CDR3 DNA follows: TGTGCCAGTCAAGAGACCGGGGCTGGGGCCAACGTCCTGACTTTC.